Sequencing of this TCR beta chain was carried out in a study of blood T cell repertoires in COVID-19. Overall study: Donors in the United States, Italy and Spain gave samples during acute or convalescent COVID-19.

The study recruited people aged about 18 to 90 years across roughly 23 US areas. Self-reported history from a screening survey and questionnaire set each donor's cohort. Trimming removed 6 bases from V and 2 bases from J; junction bases left unmatched: 10. Germline lookup yields CDR1 KGHSH and CDR2 LQKENI. The CDR3 totals 16 residues. Original processing methods: Estimation of nucleated cell counts was performed using reference gene primer amplification. The data were produced by immunoSEQ multiplex PCR, yet TCRdb's version contains in-frame clones alone and is incomplete. The DNA was the basis for D and trimming; V, J and clone size are from that table. Found here are about 200,000 clones, approximately 80% of them singletons; the top ten hold around 7%.

The clonotype was recovered from a woman aged 40 to 55 with acute COVID-19. The sequenced material came from PBMCs or T cells enriched from blood (not recorded which). The chain joins TRBV18 to TRBJ1-3; TRBD1 matches 7 bases. The CDR3 sequence is CASSTLQGNPGNTIYF. The CDR3 coding sequence is TGTGCCAGCTCCACCCTACAGGGGAACCCTGGAAACACCATATATTTT. The variable domain in full, with the rest retrieved from reference TRBV18 and TRBJ1-3, is NAGVMQNPRHLVRRRGQEARLRCSPMKGHSHVYWYRQLPEEGLKFMVYLQKENIIDESGMPKERFSAEFPKEGPSILRIQQVVRGDSAAYFCASSTLQGNPGNTIYFGEGSWLTVV.